This T cell receptor (beta chain) was documented in a study of blood T cell repertoires in COVID-19. Overall study context: Spain, Italy and the United States supplied samples that represented acute and convalescent COVID-19. Sources were T cells, B-cell-depleted T cells, or PBMCs; the material itself was cDNA or gDNA.

Germline values: CDR1 KGHDR, CDR2 SFDVKD. V was trimmed by 4 bases and J by 1 base, leaving 15 bases between them. The CDR3 runs to 16 residues. In the source study's methods: Amplifying reference gene primers gave estimates of nucleated cell counts. Produced via immunoSEQ multiplex PCR; TCRdb's table is partial and in-frame only. The V and J calls and clone size were taken over from that table, and D and trimming were inferred from the DNA. In the table there are thousands of clones, 84% of which are singletons. The chain couples TRBV24-1 to TRBJ1-2; D is uncertain. The receptor's source is a human donor in a cohort sampled during active COVID-19. Sequencing input: peripheral blood. CDR3 sequence: CATSEQIDGFNYGYTF. CDR3 coding DNA: TGTGCCACCAGTGAACAGATCGACGGATTTAACTATGGCTACACCTTC.